These T cell receptor beta chains were read from a single sample in a study of shared clonotypes between healthy human individuals. Profiled with immunoSEQ multiplex PCR; TCRdb holds only in-frame clones, not every one. The table records 2 million to 2.5 million clones, less than 95% of them present only once. Sequencing was performed on naive CD4+ T cells from PBMCs. The receptors come from a man aged 18 to 29 in good health. Some clones in this sample may be carry-over from other donors' samples. The CDR3 runs from the conserved cysteine through the conserved F or W. D genes are given only for firm matches. Rows give clone size only sometimes, using once, few, many, or a class for an expanded clone.

TRBJ2-4	TRBD2	TRBV15	NA	TGTGCCACCAGCATGAAGTTGACTAGCGGTTCCCTCTTCGGGGCCAAAAACATTCAGTACTTC	CATSMKLTSGSLFGAKNIQYF
TRBJ2-3	TRBD1	TRBV11-2	NA	TGTGCCAGCAGCCCGGGACAGGGGGGCACAGATACGCAGTATTTT	CASSPGQGGTDTQYF
TRBJ2-7	TRBD1	TRBV10-3	NA	TGTGCCATCAGTGCAAGGACAGGGTCCTACGAGCAGTACTTC	CAISARTGSYEQYF
TRBJ1-2	NA	TRBV29-1	NA	TGCAGCGTGATGGGTCCCAGTGATGGCTACACCTTC	CSVMGPSDGYTF
TRBJ2-7	TRBD1	TRBV19	once	TGTGCCAGTAGTGCCGGGACAGGGGGAAGCTACGAGCAGTACTTC	CASSAGTGGSYEQYF
TRBJ2-5	NA	TRBV28	NA	TGTGCCAGCCAGACAGGATACCAAGAGACCCAGTACTTC	CASQTGYQETQYF
TRBJ2-7	TRBD2	TRBV28	NA	TGTGCCAGCAGTTTTAGGTTAGCGGGAGATCGCGAGCAGTACTTC	CASSFRLAGDREQYF
TRBJ1-1	TRBD1	TRBV29-1	NA	TGCAGCGCCAATGGACAGGGGAAAAACACTGAAGCTTTCTTT	CSANGQGKNTEAFF
TRBJ2-1	TRBD2	TRBV18	NA	TGTGCCAGCTCACCACAGTTAGCGGGAGGGCCTTCCAATGAGCAGTTCTTC	CASSPQLAGGPSNEQFF
TRBJ2-1	NA	TRBV2	NA	TGTGCCAGTAATCTTGGGACATCGAGAGAGCAGTTCTTC	CASNLGTSREQFF
TRBJ2-5	TRBD2	TRBV2	NA	TGTGCCAGCAGTGAACAGACCCCGGGAGGGACCCAGTACTTC	CASSEQTPGGTQYF
TRBJ1-1	TRBD1	TRBV14	NA	TGTGCCAGCAGCCTGGAAGGGACAGGGGAAGCTTTCTTT	CASSLEGTGEAFF
TRBJ2-7	TRBD2	TRBV29-1	NA	TGCAGCGTTGTAGATAGCGGGAAGGCCCTTGGCGAGCAGTACTTC	CSVVDSGKALGEQYF
TRBJ1-4	NA	TRBV5-1	NA	TGCGCCAGCAGCTCCGGGACCCCCGCAACTAATGAAAAACTGTTTTTT	CASSSGTPATNEKLFF
TRBJ1-5	NA	TRBV5-1	NA	TGCGCCAGCAGCTTGGGGGGCCTGGCGGGCAATCAGCCCCAGCATTTT	CASSLGGLAGNQPQHF
TRBJ2-1	NA	TRBV10-1	once	TGCGCCAGCAGCGCCAGGGACGGAGGATCCTACAATGAGCAGTTCTTC	CASSARDGGSYNEQFF
TRBJ2-3	NA	TRBV2	NA	TGTGCCGGCCGACTGACGAGCGCCGGGGATACGCAGTATTTT	CAGRLTSAGDTQYF
TRBJ2-2	NA	TRBV6-1	NA	TGTGCCAGCAGTGTCCCCGCGAACACCGGGGAGCTGTTTTTT	CASSVPANTGELFF
TRBJ2-7	NA	TRBV20-1	NA	TGCAGTGCTATTAGCGCTTACGAGCAGTACTTC	CSAISAYEQYF
TRBJ1-3	NA	TRBV4-3	NA	TGCGCCAGCAGCGCCCTCTCTGGAAACACCATATATTTT	CASSALSGNTIYF
TRBJ2-7	NA	TRBV6-6	NA	TGTGCCAGCACCCCCGGGACCCAGTACTACGAGCAGTACTTC	CASTPGTQYYEQYF
TRBJ2-2	TRBD1	TRBV5-1	NA	TGCGCCAGCAGCTTGGTCCCCGGGACAGGGTTGTCCGGGGAGCTGTTTTTT	CASSLVPGTGLSGELFF
TRBJ2-2	TRBD2	TRBV18	NA	TGTGCCAGCTCACCGGGACTAACCACCGGGGAGCTGTTTTTT	CASSPGLTTGELFF
TRBJ1-1	NA	TRBV7-9	NA	TGTGCCAGCAGCACCCAAAACACTGAAGCTTTCTTT	CASSTQNTEAFF
TRBJ2-3	NA	TRBV9	NA	TGTGCCAGCAGCGTATTGGGTAGCACAGATACGCAGTATTTT	CASSVLGSTDTQYF
TRBJ2-5	TRBD2	TRBV5-1	NA	TGCGCCAGCAGCTTGGCCCCTAGCGGGGCACAAGAGACCCAGTACTTC	CASSLAPSGAQETQYF
TRBJ2-1	TRBD2	TRBV2	NA	TGTGCCACACAGCGGGGTGGGAACAATGAGCAGTTCTTC	CATQRGGNNEQFF
TRBJ2-1	NA	TRBV5-1	NA	TGCGCCAGCAGCTTCGGGCCTGAGCAGTTCTTC	CASSFGPEQFF
TRBJ2-3	TRBD1	TRBV5-4	NA	TGTGCCAGCAGCGGGGGACAGGTTGGCGATTTAGGGCCAGATACGCAGTATTTT	CASSGGQVGDLGPDTQYF